This T cell receptor beta chain was documented in a study of blood T cell repertoires in COVID-19. Turning to the study itself: From T cells, B-cell-depleted T cells, or PBMCs came the material, which was cDNA or gDNA.

Cohorts were determined from participant-reported clinical history. How the authors handled the data: Amplifying reference gene primers gave estimates of nucleated cell counts. TCRdb's table, derived via immunoSEQ multiplex PCR, lists solely in-frame clones and lacks some. That table is the source of V, J and clone size, and D and trimming were worked out from the DNA. The sample carries approximately 210,000 clones, around 86% recorded once. This TCR derives from a woman aged 50 to 60 with acute COVID-19. Sample: PBMCs or T cells enriched from blood (not recorded which).

CDR3: CATGLLLYNEQFF. The DNA for the CDR3 is TGTGCCACCGGGCTTTTACTCTACAATGAGCAGTTCTTC. The chain uses TRBV15 and TRBJ2-1; D is ambiguous. The CDR3 runs to 13 residues. Between the trimmed V and J ends, which lost 8 bases and 3 bases, there was a span of 11 bases. CDR1 and CDR2 from the germline V gene are LNHNV and YYDKDF (reference sequence).